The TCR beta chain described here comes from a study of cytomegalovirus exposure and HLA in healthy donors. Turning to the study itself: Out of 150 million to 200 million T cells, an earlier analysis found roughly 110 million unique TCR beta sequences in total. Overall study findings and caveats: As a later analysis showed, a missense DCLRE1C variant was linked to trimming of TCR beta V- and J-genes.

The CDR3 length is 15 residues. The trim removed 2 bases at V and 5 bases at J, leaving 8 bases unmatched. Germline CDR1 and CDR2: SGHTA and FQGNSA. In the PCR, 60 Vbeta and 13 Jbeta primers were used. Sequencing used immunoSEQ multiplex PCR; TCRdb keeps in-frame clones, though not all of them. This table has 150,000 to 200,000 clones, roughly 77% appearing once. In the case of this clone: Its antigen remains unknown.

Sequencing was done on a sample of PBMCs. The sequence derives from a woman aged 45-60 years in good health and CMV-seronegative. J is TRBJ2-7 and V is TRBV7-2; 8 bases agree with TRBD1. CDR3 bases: TGTGCCAGCAGCTTATTTTCCGGACAGGGAGACGAGCAGTACTTC. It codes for CASSLFSGQGDEQYF. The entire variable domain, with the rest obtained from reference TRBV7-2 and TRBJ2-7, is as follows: GAGVSQSPSNKVTEKGKDVELRCDPISGHTALYWYRQSLGQGLEFLIYFQGNSAPDKSGLPSDRFSAERTGGSVSTLTIQRTQQEDSAVYLCASSLFSGQGDEQYFGPGTRLTVT.